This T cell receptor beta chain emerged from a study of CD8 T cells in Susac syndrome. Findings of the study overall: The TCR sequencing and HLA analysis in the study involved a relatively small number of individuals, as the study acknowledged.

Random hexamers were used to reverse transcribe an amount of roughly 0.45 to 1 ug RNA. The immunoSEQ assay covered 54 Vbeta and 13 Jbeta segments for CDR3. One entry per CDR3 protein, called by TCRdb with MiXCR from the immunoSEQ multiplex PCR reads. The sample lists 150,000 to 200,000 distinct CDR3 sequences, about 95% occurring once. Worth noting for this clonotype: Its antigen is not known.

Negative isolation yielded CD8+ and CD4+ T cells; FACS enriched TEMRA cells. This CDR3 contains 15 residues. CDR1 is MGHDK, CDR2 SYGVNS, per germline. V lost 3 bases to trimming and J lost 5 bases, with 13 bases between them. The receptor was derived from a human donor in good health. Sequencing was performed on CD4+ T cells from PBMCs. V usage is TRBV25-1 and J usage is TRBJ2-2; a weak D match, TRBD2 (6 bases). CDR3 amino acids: CASSDIAELTGELFF. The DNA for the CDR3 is TGTGCCAGCAGTGATATAGCGGAGTTAACCGGGGAGCTGTTTTTT.